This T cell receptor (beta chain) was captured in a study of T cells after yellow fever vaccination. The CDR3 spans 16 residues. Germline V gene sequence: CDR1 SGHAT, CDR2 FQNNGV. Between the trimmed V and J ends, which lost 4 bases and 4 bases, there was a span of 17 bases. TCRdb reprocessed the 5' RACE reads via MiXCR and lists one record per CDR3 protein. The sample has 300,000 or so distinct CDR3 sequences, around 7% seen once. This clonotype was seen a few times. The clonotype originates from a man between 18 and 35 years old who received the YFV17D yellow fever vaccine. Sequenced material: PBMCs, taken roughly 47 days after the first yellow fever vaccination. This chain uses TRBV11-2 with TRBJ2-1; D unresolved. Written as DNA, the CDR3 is TGTGCCAGCAGCTCGACCCTCCGGAGCCAATACAATGAGCAGTTCTTC. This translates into CASSSTLRSQYNEQFF.